This T cell receptor beta chain comes out of a study of T cells in localized non-small cell lung cancer. The CDR3 runs 12 residues. Trimming shortened V by 5 bases and J by 13 bases, and 12 bases separated the two germline ends. Germline V gene data show CDR1 as PRHDT and CDR2 as FYEKMQ (reference sequence). Some clones are missing from TCRdb's copy, which holds only in-frame ones; the method was immunoSEQ multiplex PCR. The sample has tens of thousands of clones, 80% to 90% seen once. Sequenced material: peripheral blood, taken before any cancer treatment. The origin of this receptor is a woman aged 40-69 years with stage I lung adenocarcinoma. The chain recombines TRBV13 with TRBJ1-6; no reliable D call. The CDR3 coding sequence is TGTGCCAGCAGCGCCACTGGTCCCCCCCTCCACTTT. This translates into CASSATGPPLHF.